The 32 T cell receptor beta chains reported below all come from one sample, sequenced in a study of tumor-infiltrating lymphocytes in glioblastoma multiforme. Multiple V-beta primers and a C-beta primer amplified TCRB from RNA. MiXCR, run by TCRdb on the multiplex PCR reads, gives a single entry per CDR3 protein. The sample lists about 32,000 distinct CDR3 sequences; around 55% were seen once. The sample consisted of brain tumor tissue. All receptors come from a male donor with glioblastoma.

This clonotype came up many times. The chain recombines TRBV30 with TRBJ2-1, with 7 nucleotides matching TRBD1. The CDR3 extends over 12 amino acids. V lost 3 bases, J lost 9 bases, and 5 bases stayed unmatched. Germline values: CDR1 GTSNPN, CDR2 SVGIG (reference sequence). The CDR3 DNA sequence: TGTGCCTGGAGGGCAGGGGGTGCTGAGCAGTTCTTC. It specifies CAWRAGGAEQFF.

A remark on this clonotype: A read error may be the cause here, since a much bigger clone is one base away. The chain recombines TRBV5-1 with TRBJ1-3; no clear D gene. CDR1 and CDR2 from the germline V gene are SGHRS and YFSETQ. CDR3 size: 14 residues. The V end lost 1 base, the J end lost 4 bases, and 9 bases lay between the germline ends. In nucleotides, the CDR3 is TGCGCCAGCAGCTTGTCATGGTCGGGAAACACCATATATTTT. This gives the protein CASSLSWSGNTIYF.

Concerning this clonotype itself: An end of the junction does not agree with germline; a read error may underlie this. V gene TRBV10-3 combines with J gene TRBJ2-7; D not resolved. Germline lookup yields CDR1 ENHRY and CDR2 SYGVKD. The CDR3 spans 11 residues. This chain's CDR3 is CAISPGYEQYF. The CDR3, as DNA: TGTGCCATCAGCCCGGGCTACGAACAGTACTTC.

As regards this clonotype: An end of the junction does not agree with germline; a read error may underlie this. The chain couples TRBV11-2 to TRBJ2-3; the D is unclear. This CDR3 is built from 15 residues. Germline V gene data show CDR1 as SGHAT and CDR2 as FQNNGV. CDR3 nucleotides: TGTGTCAGCAGAGAAGTAAGAATGGCGATGGATACGCAGTATTTT. It specifies CVSREVRMAMDTQYF. Full variable domain (missing parts from reference TRBV11-2 and TRBJ2-3): EAGVAQSPRYKIIEKRQSVAFWCNPISGHATLYWYQQILGQGPKLLIQFQNNGVVDDSQLPKDRFSAERLKGVDSTLKIQPAKLEDSAVYLCVSREVRMAMDTQYFGPGTRLTVL.

The chain carries TRBV29-1 and TRBJ1-1, with unresolved D. Per germline, CDR1 SQVTM and CDR2 ANQGSEA. Trimming cost V 7 bases and J 5 bases, with 14 bases left between them. The CDR3 is 12 amino acids. CDR3 in DNA: TGCAGCGCAACCATAGCGAATACTGAAGCTTTCTTT. This codes for CSATIANTEAFF. Complete variable domain (other parts from reference TRBV29-1 and TRBJ1-1): SAVISQKPSRDICQRGTSLTIQCQVDSQVTMMFWYRQQPGQSLTLIATANQGSEATYESGFVIDKFPISRPNLTFSTLTVSNMSPEDSSIYLCSATIANTEAFFGQGTRLTVV.

Concerning this clonotype: One junction end does not reproduce the germline sequence, and a read error may be involved. The V and J genes are TRBV6-1 and TRBJ1-2; unclear D gene. CDR1 is MNHNS, CDR2 SASEGT, per germline. The length of the CDR3 is 14 residues. The CDR3 DNA reads TGTGCCAGAAGTGAAGAGGGAGAGTCCTATGGTTACACCTTC. Translation: CARSEEGESYGYTF.

The J gene is TRBJ2-7, the V gene TRBV28; D remains unclear. V was shortened by 6 bases and J by 2 bases, with 11 bases between the two germline ends. The length of the CDR3 is 13 residues. CDR1 is MDHEN and CDR2 is SYDVKM in the germline V gene. In nucleotides, the CDR3 is TGTGCCAGCAGGGACGCACAAACCTACGAGCAGTACTTC. Translating it yields CASRDAQTYEQYF. The whole variable domain, filled in from reference TRBV28 and TRBJ2-7, reads DVKVTQSSRYLVKRTGEKVFLECVQDMDHENMFWYRQDPGLGLRLIYFSYDVKMKEKGDIPEGYSVSREKKERFSLILESASTNQTSMYLCASRDAQTYEQYFGPGTRLTVT.

On this clonotype itself: At one boundary the junction diverges from the germline segment, which might be a read error. This chain links TRBV10-2 with TRBJ2-1; TRBD2 is a possible D gene (5 bases). This CDR3 comprises 17 residues. CDR1 is WSHSY, CDR2 SAAADI, per germline. CDR3 residues: CASRVVLTNRFYIEQFF. DNA of the CDR3: TGCGCCAGCAGGGTGGTTTTGACTAACCGATTCTACATTGAGCAGTTCTTC.

CDR3 amino acids: CSARSVGQGFNEKLFF. CDR3 sequence (DNA): TGCAGTGCTAGATCCGTTGGCCAAGGGTTTAATGAAAAACTGTTTTTT. The chain links TRBV20-1 to TRBJ1-4; D unclear. Trimming shortened V by 2 bases and J by 4 bases, and 17 bases separated the two germline ends. The CDR3 is 16 amino acids. CDR1 and CDR2 from the germline V gene are DFQATT and SNEGSKA (reference sequence).

To note about this clonotype: The CDR3 does not end in the conserved phenylalanine or tryptophan, so this is likely a read error. J is TRBJ2-1 and V is TRBV6-1, with a weak D call TRBD2 (5 bases). This CDR3 has 14 residues. The ends were cut back, 7 bases at V and 4 bases at J, with 14 bases in the middle. The germline V gene encodes CDR1 MNHNS and CDR2 SASEGT. In DNA form, the CDR3 reads TGTGCCAGCATCGGTAGCGAAGCGTACAATGAGCAGTTCCTC. Translated, it gives CASIGSEAYNEQFL.

The chain joins TRBV6-2 or TRBV6-3 to TRBJ1-2; TRBD1 might be the D (5 bases). Germline CDR1 MNHEY, CDR2 SVGEGT. The CDR3 consists of 14 residues. V was shortened by 6 bases and J by 3 bases, with 14 bases between the two germline ends. CDR3 in DNA: TGTGCCAGCAGGAGGAGACAGCAGGACTATGGCTACACCTTC. Its translation is CASRRRQQDYGYTF.

This clonotype was observed a single time. The V call is TRBV27, the J call TRBJ2-3; 8 nucleotides match TRBD1. The CDR3 sequence is 14 residues long. Trimming at V came to 3 bases and at J to 3 bases, leaving 2 bases not matched to a gene. Germline loops: CDR1 MNHEY, CDR2 SMNVEV (reference sequence). The CDR3 nucleotides read TGTGCCAGCAGTTTCCGACAGGGGACAGATACGCAGTATTTT. Translated: CASSFRQGTDTQYF.

The DNA of the CDR3 is TGTGCCAGCAGCTTTTCCAGAGACAGGGTATGGAAGCAGTACTTC. Protein product: CASSFSRDRVWKQYF. J is TRBJ2-7 and V is TRBV11-2; 7 positions match TRBD1. V was clipped by 3 bases and J by 8 bases; unmatched bases: 13. The CDR3 extends over 15 amino acids. CDR1 SGHAT and CDR2 FQNNGV come from the germline V gene. Filled out from reference TRBV11-2 and TRBJ2-7, the complete variable domain reads EAGVAQSPRYKIIEKRQSVAFWCNPISGHATLYWYQQILGQGPKLLIQFQNNGVVDDSQLPKDRFSAERLKGVDSTLKIQPAKLEDSAVYLCASSFSRDRVWKQYFGPGTRLTVT.

By share, this clonotype counts as medium-sized. The chain couples TRBV20-1 to TRBJ2-7; TRBD2 agrees at 9 bases. V lost 6 bases and J lost 2; bases outside the gene matches: 20. The CDR3 covers 18 residues. Germline V lookup: CDR1 DFQATT, CDR2 SNEGSKA (reference sequence). The CDR3 DNA follows: TGCAGTGCCCCGGACAGGCTGTGGGGAACTAGCGGGCCCTACGAGCAGTACTTC. This translates into CSAPDRLWGTSGPYEQYF.

To note about this clonotype: A read error is possible here, since a much larger clone lies one base away. The chain combines TRBV5-1 with TRBJ1-4; TRBD1 is a possible D gene (5 bases). The CDR3 loop spans 15 amino acids. Germline V CDR1 and CDR2: SGHRS, YFSETQ. The V end was cut by 6 bases, the J end by 4 bases, with 16 bases between. The CDR3 sequence is CASNNEGSGNEKLFF. The DNA for the CDR3 is TGCGCCAGCAACAATGAGGGGAGTGGTAATGAAAAACTGTTTTTT.

A remark on this clonotype: This sequence may be a read error, since a much larger clone differs from it by one base. CDR3 DNA: TGTGTCAGCAGTTCGCAGGGAATTTATCAAGAGACCCAGTACTTC. As protein: CVSSSQGIYQETQYF. This sequence joins TRBV28 and TRBJ2-5, with a weak D call TRBD1 (5 bases). Germline V gives CDR1 MDHEN, CDR2 SYDVKM. This CDR3 region has 15 residues.

With respect to this clonotype: At one end, the junction sequence differs from germline, possibly due to a read error. The chain uses TRBV5-6 and TRBJ2-2; 8 nucleotides align to TRBD2. CDR3 size: 16 residues. CDR1 SGHDT and CDR2 YYEEEE come from the germline V gene. The CDR3 here is CASSLPAGASTGELLF. For the CDR3, the DNA is TGTGCCAGCAGCTTGCCAGCGGGAGCTTCTACCGGGGAGCTGCTTTTT.

Comment on this clonotype: Relative to the germline gene, one junction end is altered; a read error may explain this. The chain uses TRBV29-1 and TRBJ2-7; 10 bases map to TRBD1. The germline gives CDR1 SQVTM, CDR2 ANQGSEA. The CDR3 has 15 residues. This chain's CDR3 is CSAEHGDRGSHEQHF. The CDR3 DNA follows: TGCAGCGCTGAACATGGGGACAGGGGAAGCCACGAGCAGCACTTC.

This clonotype appeared many times. The V call is TRBV6-5, the J call TRBJ1-2; 8 positions agree with TRBD1. Germline V gene data show CDR1 as MNHEY and CDR2 as SVGAGI. V lost 6 bases to trimming and J lost 8 bases; unmatched junction nucleotides: 8. The CDR3 length is 13 residues. The CDR3 DNA is TGTGCCAGCAGCAGGACAGGGCGTCAGGGCTACACCTTC. It yields the protein CASSRTGRQGYTF.

This clonotype appeared a single time. This CDR3 is missing its conserved last phenylalanine or tryptophan, likely due to a read error. The chain links TRBV19 to TRBJ2-3, with unresolved D. CDR3 length: 14 residues. Per the germline V gene, CDR1 is LNHDA and CDR2 is SQIVND (reference sequence). Here the CDR3 DNA reads TGTGCCAGTAGTGTTGGCGGATTTACAGATGCGCAGTATTTG. Its protein product is CASSVGGFTDAQYL.

The sample holds many counts of this clonotype. This sequence joins TRBV20-1 and TRBJ2-1, with 8 bases aligning to TRBD2. V was clipped by 0 bases and J by 5 bases; unmatched bases: 9. The CDR3 runs 16 residues. Germline V gives CDR1 DFQATT, CDR2 SNEGSKA (reference sequence). The CDR3 region is CSARDWGAGGDNEQFF. The CDR3 DNA reads TGCAGTGCTAGAGATTGGGGGGCGGGAGGCGACAATGAGCAGTTCTTC.

The rearrangement uses TRBV29-1 and TRBJ2-2; D unclear. V gave up 3 bases and J gave up 9 bases, with 8 bases separating them. Germline CDR1 reads SQVTM; CDR2 reads ANQGSEA. The CDR3 spans 11 residues. This CDR3 reads CSVDRFWELFF. The DNA of the CDR3 is TGCAGCGTTGATAGGTTCTGGGAGCTGTTTTTT.

As concerns this clonotype: One junction end disagrees with the germline gene, perhaps due to a read error. The chain has TRBV10-3 and TRBJ2-7; unclear D gene. Germline CDR1 and CDR2: ENHRY and SYGVKD. CDR3 length: 11 residues. The CDR3 sequence is CVISPSYEEYF. The CDR3 region has the DNA TGTGTCATCAGCCCGAGCTACGAGGAGTACTTC.

This clonotype was observed a single time. The CDR3 protein is CASSQGSGSARNTDTQYF. The CDR3 coding sequence is TGTGCCAGCAGCCAAGGTAGCGGGAGTGCGCGAAACACAGATACGCAGTATTTT. The chain is built from TRBV4-2 and TRBJ2-3, with 9 nucleotides matching TRBD2. Trimming took 1 base from V and 2 from J; bases not matched to a gene: 10. Germline V gene data show CDR1 as LGHNA and CDR2 as YNFKEQ. This CDR3 spans 18 amino acids.

Details on this clonotype: The conserved closing phenylalanine or tryptophan is absent in this CDR3, likely reflecting a read error. The DNA is left out, because the CDR3 cannot be placed on it with certainty; the CDR3 is given as TCRdb lists it. The J gene is TRBJ2-2, the V gene TRBV5-1; the DNA was not compared with TRBD2, the D call given in the table. Termini included, the CDR3 measures 16 amino acids. CDR1 is SGHRS, CDR2 YFSETQ, per germline. CDR3 loop: CASSTGLAGKTGELLS.

In regard to this clonotype: A much larger clone differs by one base, so this may be a read error. This chain links TRBV6-5 with TRBJ1-1; tentatively, D is TRBD1 (5 bases). CDR1 is MNHEY, CDR2 SVGAGI, per germline. V lost 7 bases and J lost 6, with 18 bases in between. The CDR3 spans 14 residues. As DNA, the CDR3 is TGTGCCAGCATCACACGGCGGGGGGTCGCTGAAGCTTTCTTT. Residues: CASITRRGVAEAFF.

The chain employs TRBV5-6 and TRBJ2-7; D is possibly TRBD1 (5 bases). Germline V gene data show CDR1 as SGHDT and CDR2 as YYEEEE. V was cut by 2 bases and J by 7 bases, with 16 bases left in between. The CDR3 runs 14 residues. The CDR3 spells CASSFPTAPPEQYF. Written as DNA, the CDR3 is TGTGCCAGCAGCTTTCCGACAGCCCCCCCTGAGCAGTACTTC. Full variable domain (outside the CDR3, taken from reference TRBV5-6 and TRBJ2-7): DAGVTQSPTHLIKTRGQQVTLRCSPKSGHDTVSWYQQALGQGPQFIFQYYEEEERQRGNFPDRFSGHQFPNYSSELNVNALLLGDSALYLCASSFPTAPPEQYFGPGTRLTVT.

This clonotype was seen a single time. One junction end disagrees with the germline gene, perhaps due to a read error. The chain is built from TRBV6-1 and TRBJ1-3; perhaps TRBD1 as D (6 bases). In germline, CDR1 is MNHNS, CDR2 SASEGT. The CDR3 totals 15 residues. The CDR3 reads CASSEWDISGNTMYF. For the CDR3, the DNA is TGTGCCAGCAGTGAATGGGACATCTCTGGAAACACCATGTATTTC.

A word on this clonotype: The junction and the germline gene differ at one end; a read error may be behind it. The V and J genes are TRBV6-1 and TRBJ1-3; D remains ambiguous. This CDR3 is 17 amino acids long. The germline V gene encodes CDR1 MNHNS and CDR2 SASEGT. The CDR3 DNA is TGTGCCAGCAGTGAAATGGGATTTTCGAGTTCTGGAAACACCGTATATTTT. Amino acids: CASSEMGFSSSGNTVYF.

Of note for this clonotype: The CDR3 carries no conserved terminal phenylalanine or tryptophan, so it likely arises from a read error. The chain employs TRBV20-1 and TRBJ2-7; D remains ambiguous. CDR1 DFQATT and CDR2 SNEGSKA come from the germline V gene (reference sequence). This CDR3 region has 12 residues. This CDR3 is CNATKLGYEQYI. DNA of the CDR3: TGCAATGCTACAAAATTGGGCTACGAGCAGTACATC.

The sample holds one count of this clonotype. The junction departs from germline at one end; a sequencing error may be responsible. This chain connects TRBV20-1 to TRBJ2-5, with 14 nucleotides matching TRBD2. CDR3 length: 16 residues. Germline values: CDR1 DFQATT, CDR2 SNEGSKA (reference sequence). The CDR3 is CSTRDRLAGGRETQYF. The CDR3 DNA reads as TGCAGTACTAGAGACCGACTAGCGGGAGGGCGAGAGACCCAGTACTTC.

This chain uses TRBV28 with TRBJ2-6; the D is unclear. Germline V gene data show CDR1 as MDHEN and CDR2 as SYDVKM. Trimming shortened V by 5 bases and J by 4 bases, and 15 bases separated the two germline ends. There are 16 residues in the CDR3. The CDR3 is CASSPTSSLGANVLTF. The CDR3 DNA follows: TGTGCCAGCAGTCCCACCTCCTCCCTCGGGGCCAACGTCCTGACTTTC.